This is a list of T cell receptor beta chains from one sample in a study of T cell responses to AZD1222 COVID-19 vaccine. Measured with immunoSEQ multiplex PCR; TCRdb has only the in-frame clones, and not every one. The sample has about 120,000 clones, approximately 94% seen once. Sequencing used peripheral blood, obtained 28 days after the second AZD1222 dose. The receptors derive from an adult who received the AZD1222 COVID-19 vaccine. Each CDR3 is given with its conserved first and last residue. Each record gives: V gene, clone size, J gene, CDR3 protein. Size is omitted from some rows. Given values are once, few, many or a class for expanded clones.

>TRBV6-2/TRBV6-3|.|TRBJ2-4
CASSYSIAGDSKNIQYF
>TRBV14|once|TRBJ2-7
CASSPRTGTRYEQYF
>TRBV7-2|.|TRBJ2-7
CASSSRYYEQYF
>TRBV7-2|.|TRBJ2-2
CASSFSGGWGTGELFF
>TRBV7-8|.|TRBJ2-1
CASYPTSASSYNEQFF
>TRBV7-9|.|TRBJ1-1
CASSLRGTGDTEAFF
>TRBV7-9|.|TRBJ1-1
CASSLVGVNTEAFF
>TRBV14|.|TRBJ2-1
CASSQGSRLAVYNEQFF
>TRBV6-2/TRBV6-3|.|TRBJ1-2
CASSYRRTGYGYTF
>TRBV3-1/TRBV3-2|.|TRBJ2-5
CASSQPRTSGSIKTQYF
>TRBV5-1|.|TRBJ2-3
CATSRDSGTHSTDTQYF
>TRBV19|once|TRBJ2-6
CATHRGTYSGANVLTF
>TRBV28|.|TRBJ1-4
CASRGTANEKLFF
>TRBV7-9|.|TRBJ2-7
CASSLSAEQYF
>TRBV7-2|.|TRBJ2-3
CASSPRLAGADTQYF
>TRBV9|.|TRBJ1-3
CASSPRWSTGNTIYF
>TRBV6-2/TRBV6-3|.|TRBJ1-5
CASSRTQGQKNQPQHF
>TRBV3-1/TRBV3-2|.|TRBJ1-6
CASATLGAGSPLHF
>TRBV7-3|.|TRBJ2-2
CASSFSASGATGELFF
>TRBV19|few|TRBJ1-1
CASSIGTAVTEAFF
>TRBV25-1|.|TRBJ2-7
CASREAGTAYEQYF
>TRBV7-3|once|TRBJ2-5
CASKLGGASGQETQYF
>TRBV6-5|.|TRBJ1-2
CASSLSTQGSYGYTF
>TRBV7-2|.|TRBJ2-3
CASRVPRGLGQYF
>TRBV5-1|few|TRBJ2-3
CASSGWASGGSDTQYF
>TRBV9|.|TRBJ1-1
CASSASGGGTEAFF
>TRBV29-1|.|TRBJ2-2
CSVGRSQVTGELFF
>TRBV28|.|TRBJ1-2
CASSFGVRYGYTF
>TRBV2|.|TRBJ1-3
CASRGGYSGNTIYF
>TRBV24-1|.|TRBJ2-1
CATRAPDSGEQFF
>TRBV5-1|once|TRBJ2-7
CASGTDYEQYF
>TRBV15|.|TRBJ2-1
CATSSYDSYNEQFF
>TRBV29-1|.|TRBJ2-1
CSVERNRDEQFF
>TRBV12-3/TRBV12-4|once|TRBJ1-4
CASSSVRELFF
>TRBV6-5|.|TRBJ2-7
CASSSGVGEQYF
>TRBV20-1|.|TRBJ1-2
CSASSDGYTF
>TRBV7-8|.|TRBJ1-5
CASSLDPDSSTINQPQHF
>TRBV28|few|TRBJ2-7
CASRFGVAASYEQYF
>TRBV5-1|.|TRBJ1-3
CASSLAGVTNTIYF
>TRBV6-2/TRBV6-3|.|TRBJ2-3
CASSNHRSDTQYF
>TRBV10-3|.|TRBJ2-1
CAIKGAEYNEQFF
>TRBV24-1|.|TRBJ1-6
CATSVQGHSPLHF
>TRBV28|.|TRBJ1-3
CASTHSSGNTIYF
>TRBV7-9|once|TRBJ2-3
CASSYSGRGNIADTQYF